One sample yielded the 4 T cell receptor beta chains listed below, sequenced in a study of OX40 agonist ivuxolimab in advanced cancers. Sequencing used immunoSEQ multiplex PCR; TCRdb keeps in-frame clones, though not all of them. The table records 50,000 to 70,000 clones, roughly 80% of them present only once. The source material was CD4+ or CD8+ T cells sorted from blood, sampled in a trial of the OX40 agonist ivuxolimab. All receptors derive from an adult with an advanced solid tumor such as melanoma, head and neck, liver or kidney cancer.

In its sample, this clone was seen once. The V gene is TRBV11-3, the J gene TRBJ1-5, with D unclear. The CDR3 spans 15 residues. Trimming left V 5 bases short and J 0 bases short, with 11 bases between. Germline loops: CDR1 SGHNT, CDR2 YENEEA. The CDR3 spells CASSQAHLSNQPQHF. The DNA for the CDR3 is TGTGCCAGCAGCCAGGCACACCTTAGCAATCAGCCCCAGCATTTT.

On this clone: Compared with germline, one end of the junction differs, possibly owing to a read error. V is TRBV4-2 and J is TRBJ2-1; D is perhaps TRBD1 (5 bases). Germline V gene sequence: CDR1 LGHNA, CDR2 YNFKEQ. The CDR3 length is 13 residues. The CDR3 reads CASSQSADNERFF. CDR3 coding DNA: TGTGCCAGCAGCCAATCGGCGGACAATGAGCGGTTCTTC.

This clone was picked up a small number of times. The gene calls are TRBV5-1 and TRBJ2-7, with TRBD1 identical over 9 bases. The CDR3 has 15 residues. Germline assignment: CDR1 SGHRS and CDR2 YFSETQ. V lost 3 bases and J lost 5; bases outside the gene matches: 9. As DNA, the CDR3 is TGCGCCAGCAGCTCCGGGACAGGGATTCTCCACGAGCAGTACTTC. Translated, it gives CASSSGTGILHEQYF.

CDR3 DNA sequence: TGTGCCAGCAGCTTAGCCCCCCTGAAACTAGCGGGCCCATACCTATCCTCCTACGAGCAGTACTTC. Its translation is CASSLAPLKLAGPYLSSYEQYF. The chain carries TRBV13 and TRBJ2-7; 9 bases map to TRBD2. Germline V gene sequence: CDR1 PRHDT, CDR2 FYEKMQ (reference sequence). The CDR3 consists of 22 residues. J gave up 0 bases and V 1 base, and 22 bases lay outside the gene matches.